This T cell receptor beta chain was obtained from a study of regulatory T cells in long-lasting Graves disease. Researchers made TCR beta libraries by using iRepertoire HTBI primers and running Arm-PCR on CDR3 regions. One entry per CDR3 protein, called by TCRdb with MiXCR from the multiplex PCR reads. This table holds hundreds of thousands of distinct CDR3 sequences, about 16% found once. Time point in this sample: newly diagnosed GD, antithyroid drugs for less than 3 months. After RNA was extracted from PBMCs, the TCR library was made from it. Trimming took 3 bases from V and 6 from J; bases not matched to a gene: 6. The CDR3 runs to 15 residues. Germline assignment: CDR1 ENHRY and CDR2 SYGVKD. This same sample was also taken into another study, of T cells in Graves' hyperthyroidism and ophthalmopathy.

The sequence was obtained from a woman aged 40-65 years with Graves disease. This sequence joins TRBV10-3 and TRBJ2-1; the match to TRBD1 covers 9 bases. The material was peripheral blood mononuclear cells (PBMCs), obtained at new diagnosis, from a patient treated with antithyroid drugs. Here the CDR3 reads CAISDSDRGFNEQFF. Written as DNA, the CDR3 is TGTGCCATCAGTGATTCGGACAGGGGTTTCAATGAGCAGTTCTTC.